This T cell receptor beta chain was obtained from a study of cytomegalovirus exposure and HLA in healthy donors (dated by TCRdb to about 2017). Concerning the study at large: According to a later analysis, one platform produced both the 120 validation repertoires and the 720 or so repertoires of the first cohort. The aim of the study was to test whether cataloging public T cell receptors could identify signatures of past pathogen exposure. In addition to the first cohort of roughly 670 subjects, a separate validation cohort of around 110 different subjects was used. High-throughput TCR immunosequencing, statistical association of individual TCRs with disease status, and machine learning were combined to predict cytomegalovirus infection status. Overall study results and their limits: The classifier was reported to diagnose cytomegalovirus status with high specificity and sensitivity in both the original and validation cohorts. The authors suggested that the approach could potentially be extended to other disease states and immunological phenotypes. Most TCR sequences were seen in very few donors, while some public TCRs were found in many individuals. The study listed 150 to 200 TCR beta chains as associated with cytomegalovirus. In vitro tests confirmed that a few of the cytomegalovirus-associated TCR beta chains recognize cytomegalovirus antigens. In a later analysis, TCRs clustered in the first cohort were found to also tend to co-occur in the roughly 120 validation repertoires, with roughly 93% of cluster scores above 0. A later analysis lacked HLA typing for the validation cohort, so it scored co-occurrence in that cohort across all 130 or so repertoires.

To prepare the library, the immunoSEQ multiplex PCR assay was applied. Regarding the original processing steps: To diagnose cytomegalovirus status from the catalog of TCR beta chain sequences, a statistical classification framework was built. TCRdb retrieved this table from immuneACCESS and kept in-frame rearrangements only. Not all clones are present; in checked studies, unresolved V genes account for under half, and no reason is known for the remainder. The V and J calls and clone size come from that table; D and trimming were worked out from the DNA. The sample profile shows 130,000 or so clones; around nine tenths of them were found once. The biggest ten clones account for approximately 3.3% of the sample. V sheds 3 bases and J sheds 3 bases, leaving 13 bases between their ends. CDR1 and CDR2 were assigned from the germline V gene (reference sequence) as SEHNR and FQNEAQ. Including the terminal cysteine and phenylalanine, the CDR3 comprises 15 residues. Only CDR3 DNA remains: 45 bases, in frame from the first base.

The donors belonged to the validation cohort of around 130 subjects, which was separate from the approximately 680-subject first cohort. Remarks on this clone: Its binding antigen is unknown. Per-base quality was not reported, and no clone a single base away is much larger than it.

Sequencing was carried out using PBMCs. The receptor was isolated from a man aged 25-45 years in good health and CMV-seronegative. The rearranged chain carries TRBV7-9 and TRBJ2-3, with the D segment identity uncertain. CDR3 region: CASSFRTLGTDTQYF. The DNA sequence follows: TGTGCCAGCAGCTTTCGCACCCTCGGGACAGATACGCAGTATTTT.